The 6 T cell receptor beta chains reported below all come from one sample, sequenced in a study of post-analysis software for immune sequencing data. Study conclusions and caveats: With TRBV5-6, TRBV5-1 and TRBV20-1 included, 4 or 5 TRBV segments were more frequent in patients than in controls.

Unique-molecular-identifier-tagged TCR beta cDNA libraries were used. TCRdb reanalysed the PCR reads using MiXCR and keeps one entry per CDR3 protein. The repertoire has approximately 570,000 distinct CDR3 sequences, 44% of them found once; the top ten carry about 1.8%. For these TCRs, the target antigens are not known. The sample comprised blood. The receptors here all came from a girl under 18 with multiple sclerosis.

This sequence joins TRBV24-1 and TRBJ1-2; D remains ambiguous. CDR1 KGHDR and CDR2 SFDVKD come from the germline V gene. CDR3 length equals 12 residues. With 1 base removed from V and 1 base from J, the gap between germline ends came to 0 bases. The CDR3 reads CATSDFNYGYTF. The CDR3 bases are TGTGCCACCAGTGATTTTAACTATGGCTACACCTTC.

The chain recombines TRBV10-3 with TRBJ1-2; 8 bases align to TRBD1. The V gene end was trimmed by 6 bases and the J gene end by 1 base; junction bases not matched to a gene: 4. CDR1 is ENHRY, CDR2 SYGVKD, per germline. The CDR3 has 14 amino acids. The CDR3 region is CAISTGQGNYGYTF. In DNA form, the CDR3 reads TGTGCCATCAGCACCGGACAGGGTAACTATGGCTACACCTTC.

This CDR3 is CASSPPPGPEVGEQYF. CDR3 DNA sequence: TGTGCCAGCAGTCCACCACCGGGACCGGAGGTGGGGGAGCAGTACTTC. V gene TRBV6-6 combines with J gene TRBJ2-7; D could derive from TRBD1 or TRBD2 (5 bases each). The CDR3 loop spans 16 amino acids. Trimming took off 5 bases at V and 7 bases at J, with 24 bases between the two ends. CDR1 is MNHNY, CDR2 SVGAGI, per germline (reference sequence).

The chain links TRBV10-3 to TRBJ2-3, with 9 bases fitting TRBD2. The ends lost 4 bases at V and 6 bases at J; junction bases unmatched: 5. The germline gives CDR1 ENHRY, CDR2 SYGVKD. The CDR3 has 14 residues. CDR3 bases: TGTGCCATCAGTGTAGCGGGAGACATCGATACGCAGTATTTT. Its translation is CAISVAGDIDTQYF.

V and J are TRBV9 and TRBJ2-7; 11 nucleotides align to TRBD2. The CDR3 has 15 amino acids. With V trimmed by 3 bases and J by 6 bases, 8 bases remained unmatched. Germline loops: CDR1 SGDLS, CDR2 YYNGEE. CDR3 protein: CASSASSGGTGEQYF. CDR3 coding DNA: TGTGCCAGCAGCGCCTCTAGCGGGGGGACGGGCGAGCAGTACTTC.

The gene calls are TRBV6-5 and TRBJ2-5; D tentatively reads TRBD1 or TRBD2 (5 bases each). The CDR3 runs 15 residues. Trimming took off 6 bases at V and 1 base at J, with 15 bases between the two ends. CDR1 and CDR2 (germline): MNHEY, SVGAGI. CDR3 DNA: TGTGCCAGCAGGGCAGGGAGTACGTTCCAAGAGACCCAGTACTTC. Translation gives CASRAGSTFQETQYF.